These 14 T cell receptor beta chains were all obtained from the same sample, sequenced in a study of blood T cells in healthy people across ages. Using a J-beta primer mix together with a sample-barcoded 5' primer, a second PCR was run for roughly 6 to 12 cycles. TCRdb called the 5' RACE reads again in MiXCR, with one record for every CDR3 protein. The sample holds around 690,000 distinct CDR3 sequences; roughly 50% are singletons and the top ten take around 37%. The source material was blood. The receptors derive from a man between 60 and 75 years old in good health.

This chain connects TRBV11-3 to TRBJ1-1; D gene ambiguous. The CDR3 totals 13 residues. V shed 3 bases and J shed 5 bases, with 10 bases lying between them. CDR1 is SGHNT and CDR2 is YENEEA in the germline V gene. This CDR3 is CASSFSRVTEAFF. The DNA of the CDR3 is TGTGCCAGCAGCTTCTCAAGAGTGACTGAAGCTTTCTTT. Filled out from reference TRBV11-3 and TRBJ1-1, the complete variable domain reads EAGVVQSPRYKIIEKKQPVAFWCNPISGHNTLYWYLQNLGQGPELLIRYENEEAVDDSQLPKDRFSAERLKGVDSTLKIQPAELGDSAVYLCASSFSRVTEAFFGQGTRLTVV.

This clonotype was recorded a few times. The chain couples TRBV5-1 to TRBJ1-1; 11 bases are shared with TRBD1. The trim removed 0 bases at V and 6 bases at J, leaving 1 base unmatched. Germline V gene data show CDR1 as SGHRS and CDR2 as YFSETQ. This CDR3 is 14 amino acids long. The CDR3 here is CASSLEGQGAEAFF. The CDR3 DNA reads TGCGCCAGCAGCTTGGAGGGACAGGGGGCTGAAGCTTTCTTT.

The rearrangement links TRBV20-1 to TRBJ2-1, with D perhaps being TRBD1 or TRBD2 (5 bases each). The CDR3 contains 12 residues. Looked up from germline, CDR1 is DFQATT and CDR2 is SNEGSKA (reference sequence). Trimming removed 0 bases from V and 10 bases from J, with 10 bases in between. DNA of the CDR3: TGCAGTGCTAGAGAAAGGAGGACAGAGCAGTTCTTC. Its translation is CSARERRTEQFF.

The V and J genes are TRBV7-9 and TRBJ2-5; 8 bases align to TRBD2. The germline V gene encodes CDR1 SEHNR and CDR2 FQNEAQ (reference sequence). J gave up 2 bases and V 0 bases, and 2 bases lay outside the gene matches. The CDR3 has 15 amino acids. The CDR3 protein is CASSLALAGQETQYF. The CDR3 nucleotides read TGTGCCAGCAGCTTAGCGTTAGCGGGACAAGAGACCCAGTACTTC.

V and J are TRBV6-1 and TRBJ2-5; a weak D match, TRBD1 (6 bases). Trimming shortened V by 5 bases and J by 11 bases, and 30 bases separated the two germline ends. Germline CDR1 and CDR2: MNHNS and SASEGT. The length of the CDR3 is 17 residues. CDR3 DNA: TGTGCCAGCAGTCGGCCGCAGGGGACATCTACAGTCGGGGAGCAGTACTTC. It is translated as CASSRPQGTSTVGEQYF.

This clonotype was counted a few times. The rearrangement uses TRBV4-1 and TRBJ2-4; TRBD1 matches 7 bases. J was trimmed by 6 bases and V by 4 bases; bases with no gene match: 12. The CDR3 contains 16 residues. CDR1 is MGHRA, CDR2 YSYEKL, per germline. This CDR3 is CASSPSVRGLGNIQYF. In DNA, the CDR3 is TGCGCCAGCAGCCCAAGCGTTAGGGGGCTCGGAAACATTCAGTACTTC.

The CDR3 DNA sequence: TGTGCCAGCACCACCAGGGGACAGGACTATGGCTACACCTTC. Residues: CASTTRGQDYGYTF. The chain links TRBV12-3 or TRBV12-4 to TRBJ1-2; TRBD1 aligns across 8 bases. The CDR3 is made up of 14 amino acids. The V and J ends lost 7 bases and 3 bases, in that order; junction bases with no gene match: 7.

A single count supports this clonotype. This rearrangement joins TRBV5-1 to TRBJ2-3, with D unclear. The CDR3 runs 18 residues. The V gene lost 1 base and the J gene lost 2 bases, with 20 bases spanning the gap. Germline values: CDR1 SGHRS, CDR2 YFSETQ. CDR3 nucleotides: TGCGCCAGCAGCTTGTCTCCCTTGTCTGGTTATGACACAGATACGCAGTATTTT. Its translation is CASSLSPLSGYDTDTQYF.

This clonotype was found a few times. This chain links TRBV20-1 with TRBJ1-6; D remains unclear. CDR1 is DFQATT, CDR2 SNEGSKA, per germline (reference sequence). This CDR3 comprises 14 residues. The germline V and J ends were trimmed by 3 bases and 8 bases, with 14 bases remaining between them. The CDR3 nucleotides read TGCAGTGCTAGCATAAATTCAGGTGATTCACCCCTCCACTTT. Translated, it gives CSASINSGDSPLHF.

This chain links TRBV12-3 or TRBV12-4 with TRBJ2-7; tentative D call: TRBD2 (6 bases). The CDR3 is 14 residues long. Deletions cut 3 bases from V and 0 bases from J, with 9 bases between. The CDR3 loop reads CASSFGGFSYEQYF. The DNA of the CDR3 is TGTGCCAGCAGTTTCGGGGGATTCTCCTACGAGCAGTACTTC.

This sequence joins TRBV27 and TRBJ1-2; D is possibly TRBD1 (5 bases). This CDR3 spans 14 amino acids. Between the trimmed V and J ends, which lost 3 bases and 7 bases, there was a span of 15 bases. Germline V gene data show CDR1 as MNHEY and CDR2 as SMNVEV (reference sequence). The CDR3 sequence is CASSFLGGDGGYTF. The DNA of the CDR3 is TGTGCCAGCAGTTTCCTGGGAGGGGATGGTGGCTACACCTTC.

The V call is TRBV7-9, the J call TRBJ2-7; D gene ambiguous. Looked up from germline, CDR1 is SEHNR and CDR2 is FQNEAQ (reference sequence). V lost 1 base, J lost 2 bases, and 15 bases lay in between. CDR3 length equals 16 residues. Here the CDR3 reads CASSLDTAPFTYEQYF. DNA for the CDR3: TGTGCCAGCAGCTTAGACACAGCTCCTTTTACCTACGAGCAGTACTTC.

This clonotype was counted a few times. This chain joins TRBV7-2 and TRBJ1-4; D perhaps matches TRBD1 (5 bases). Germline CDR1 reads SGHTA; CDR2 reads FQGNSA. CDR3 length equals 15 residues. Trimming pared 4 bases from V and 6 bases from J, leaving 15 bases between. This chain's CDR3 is CASSWVSGTDEKLFF. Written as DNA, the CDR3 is TGTGCCAGCAGCTGGGTGTCCGGGACGGATGAAAAACTGTTTTTT.

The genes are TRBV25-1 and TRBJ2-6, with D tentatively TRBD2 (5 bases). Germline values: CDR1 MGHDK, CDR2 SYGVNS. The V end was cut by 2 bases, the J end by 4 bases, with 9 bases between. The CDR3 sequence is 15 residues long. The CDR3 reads CASSEPGIGANVLTF. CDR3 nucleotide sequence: TGTGCCAGCAGTGAACCGGGGATAGGGGCCAACGTCCTGACTTTC.